These T cell receptor beta chains were read from a single sample in a study of spatial heterogeneity in lung cancer. Each CDR3 protein is one row after TCRdb ran MiXCR on the 5' RACE reads. This sample has more than 15,000 distinct CDR3 sequences; about 9% occur once, and the top ten carry 35% to 40%. Sequencing used PBMCs, obtained at follow-up. The receptors originated from a female donor with early-stage non-small cell lung cancer. The CDR3 runs from the conserved cysteine through the conserved F or W. The D gene is left open where the match is weak. A row's size may be missing; if present it is once, few, many or a size class.

-	TRBJ1-4	TRBV7-2	many	CASSLARWEKLFF	TGTGCCAGCAGCTTAGCGCGATGGGAAAAACTGTTTTTT
TRBD2	TRBJ2-7	TRBV7-2	many	CASSASGSGGLSYEQYF	TGTGCCAGCAGCGCGAGCGGTAGCGGGGGCCTTTCCTACGAGCAGTACTTC
TRBD1	TRBJ2-5	TRBV14	few	CASSRNRGQETQYF	TGTGCCAGCAGCCGAAACAGGGGGCAAGAGACCCAGTACTTC
-	TRBJ2-2	TRBV5-1	many	CASSLVHTGELFF	TGCGCCAGCAGCTTGGTGCACACCGGGGAGCTGTTTTTT
-	TRBJ2-7	TRBV13	many	CASSRGVGGTYEQYF	TGTGCCAGCAGCCGAGGGGTTGGCGGGACCTACGAGCAGTACTTC
-	TRBJ2-7	TRBV11-2	many	CASSLEALTGYEQYF	TGTGCCAGCAGCTTAGAAGCTTTGACGGGCTACGAGCAGTACTTC
-	TRBJ2-7	TRBV7-8	many	CASSYRTVNSYEQYF	TGTGCCAGCAGCTACCGGACAGTCAATTCCTACGAGCAGTACTTC
-	TRBJ1-1	TRBV29-1	-	CSVEREGIGTEAFF	TGCAGCGTTGAAAGGGAGGGTATCGGCACTGAAGCTTTCTTT
-	TRBJ1-5	TRBV12-3/TRBV12-4	many	CASSLQGWVQPQHF	TGTGCCAGCAGCCTACAGGGTTGGGTGCAGCCCCAGCATTTT
-	TRBJ2-7	TRBV12-3/TRBV12-4	many	CASSLLTREQYF	TGTGCCAGCAGTTTACTTACCCGCGAGCAGTACTTC
TRBD1	TRBJ2-1	TRBV5-1	many	CASSWTGPFVNEQFF	TGCGCCAGCAGCTGGACAGGGCCCTTCGTAAATGAGCAGTTCTTC
TRBD2	TRBJ2-7	TRBV3-1	-	CASSPHGTISSYEQYF	TGTGCCAGCAGCCCTCATGGGACTATCTCTTCCTACGAGCAGTACTTC
TRBD1	TRBJ1-3	TRBV12-3/TRBV12-4	many	CASLQGSLSGNTIYF	TGTGCCAGCTTACAGGGGTCCCTCTCTGGAAACACCATATATTTT
TRBD2	TRBJ2-1	TRBV10-3	many	CAISEYRPGSGSYNEQFF	TGTGCCATCAGTGAGTACCGTCCGGGTAGCGGGAGCTACAATGAGCAGTTCTTC
-	TRBJ1-4	TRBV30	many	CAWSVQLGEKLFF	TGTGCCTGGAGTGTACAACTCGGAGAAAAACTGTTTTTT
-	TRBJ2-5	TRBV13	many	CASSVRTGASETQYF	TGTGCCAGCAGCGTGAGAACGGGGGCTTCGGAGACCCAGTACTTC
-	TRBJ1-4	TRBV20-1	many	CSAREGGMGEKLFF	TGCAGTGCTAGAGAGGGGGGGATGGGTGAAAAACTGTTTTTT
-	TRBJ2-7	TRBV6-6	many	CASSLTRNSYEQYF	TGTGCCAGCAGTTTGACGAGAAACTCCTACGAGCAGTACTTC
TRBD2	TRBJ2-7	TRBV5-1	many	CASSYFELAGGPGEQYF	TGCGCCAGCAGCTACTTCGAACTAGCGGGAGGGCCAGGTGAGCAGTACTTC
TRBD2	TRBJ2-2	TRBV20-1	many	CSASPWTSVNTGELFF	TGCAGTGCTAGTCCTTGGACTAGCGTTAACACCGGGGAGCTGTTTTTT
TRBD1	TRBJ1-6	TRBV12-3/TRBV12-4	many	CASTIWEGAGSPLHF	TGTGCCAGCACAATTTGGGAGGGGGCCGGTTCACCCCTCCACTTT
-	TRBJ1-2	TRBV6-6	many	CASRAQDQLNYGYTF	TGTGCCAGCCGGGCCCAGGACCAGCTTAACTATGGCTACACCTTC